The 15 T cell receptor beta chains presented below share a single source sample, sequenced in a study of cytomegalovirus exposure and HLA in healthy donors. The PCR employed 60 Vbeta primers together with 13 Jbeta primers. Data came from immunoSEQ multiplex PCR; TCRdb stores just in-frame clones and leaves some out. Found here are 120,000 to 150,000 clones; the top ten clones hold around 1.5%. What was sequenced was PBMCs. The origin of the receptors is a woman in her forties or fifties in good health and CMV-seronegative.

CDR3 sequence reads: CASSWEAHEKLFF. CDR3 DNA sequence: TGTGCCAGCAGCTGGGAGGCCCATGAAAAACTGTTTTTT. This chain connects TRBV7-9 to TRBJ1-4; D gene ambiguous. The CDR3 totals 13 residues. Trimming took 4 bases from V and 6 from J, leaving 9 bases between them. Germline V CDR1 and CDR2: SEHNR, FQNEAQ (reference sequence).

The gene calls are TRBV10-3 and TRBJ1-3, with D possibly matching TRBD1 (6 bases). Trimming removed 10 bases from V and 4 bases from J, with 11 bases in between. There are 12 residues in the CDR3. The germline gives CDR1 ENHRY, CDR2 SYGVKD. The CDR3 nucleotides read TGTGCCAGCCGACAGGAAGGAAACACCATATATTTT. Translating it yields CASRQEGNTIYF.

The chain combines TRBV7-9 with TRBJ1-2, with unresolved D. The V end lost 1 base, the J end lost 8 bases, and 8 bases lay between the germline ends. The CDR3 runs to 12 residues. Per the germline V gene, CDR1 is SEHNR and CDR2 is FQNEAQ (reference sequence). CDR3 DNA sequence: TGTGCCAGCAGCTTAGAGCAACGCGGCTACACCTTC. Residues: CASSLEQRGYTF.

V gene TRBV29-1 combines with J gene TRBJ2-3; 10 positions agree with TRBD2. Germline-derived CDR1 and CDR2 are SQVTM and ANQGSEA. The CDR3 runs 15 residues. V lost 4 bases, J lost 0 bases, and 4 bases stayed unmatched. The DNA for the CDR3 is TGCAGCGTTGCGACTAGCGGGTTTAGCACAGATACGCAGTATTTT. This translates into CSVATSGFSTDTQYF.

The chain employs TRBV28 and TRBJ2-7; D is ambiguous. V lost 1 base and J 2 bases, leaving 12 bases between the germline ends. CDR1 and CDR2 (germline): MDHEN, SYDVKM. This CDR3 spans 15 amino acids. The CDR3 spells CASSLSGAPTYEQYF. Here the CDR3 DNA reads TGTGCCAGCAGTTTATCAGGTGCACCTACCTACGAGCAGTACTTC.

The chain is built from TRBV11-1 and TRBJ2-7; a possible D gene is TRBD1 (6 bases). This CDR3 is built from 14 residues. V lost 1 base, J lost 8 bases, and 15 bases lay in between. CDR1 is SGHAT, CDR2 FQDESV, per germline (reference sequence). CDR3 sequence (DNA): TGTGCCAGCAGCTTAGGCAGGGGAGACGAAAAGCAGTACTTC. Translated, it gives CASSLGRGDEKQYF.

The J gene is TRBJ1-2, the V gene TRBV5-5, with 7 bases lining up with TRBD1. The CDR3 runs to 15 residues. The germline gives CDR1 SGHKS, CDR2 YYEKEE (reference sequence). With 4 bases clipped from V and 1 base from J, the junction kept 7 bases outside the gene matches. The CDR3 reads CASSLGQLLNYGYTF. As DNA, the CDR3 is TGTGCCAGCAGCCTGGGACAGCTTCTTAACTATGGCTACACCTTC.

The gene calls are TRBV9 and TRBJ2-1; TRBD2 matches 8 bases. The CDR3 contains 17 residues. Germline V gives CDR1 SGDLS, CDR2 YYNGEE. V trimming: 2 bases; J trimming: 0 bases; junction bases outside the gene matches: 7. The DNA of the CDR3 is TGTGCCAGCAGCGTGAGGGAGACTAGCGACTCCTACAATGAGCAGTTCTTC. Translated, it gives CASSVRETSDSYNEQFF.

The chain joins TRBV19 to TRBJ1-1; D perhaps matches TRBD1 (6 bases). Germline lookup yields CDR1 LNHDA and CDR2 SQIVND (reference sequence). The CDR3 covers 17 residues. Trimming pared 3 bases from V and 1 base from J, leaving 18 bases between. The CDR3 DNA reads TGTGCCAGTAGTATTTTAGTGGGACAAGTCACGAACACTGAAGCTTTCTTT. Residues: CASSILVGQVTNTEAFF.

This chain uses TRBV5-1 with TRBJ2-7; D might be TRBD2 (6 bases). The V end lost 2 bases, the J end lost 7 bases, and 16 bases lay between the germline ends. The CDR3 length is 14 residues. Per germline, CDR1 SGHRS and CDR2 YFSETQ. The CDR3 is CASSFSRDSGEQYF. DNA for the CDR3: TGCGCCAGCAGCTTTAGCAGGGACTCGGGTGAGCAGTACTTC.

The CDR3 sequence: CASSSGNTEAFF. The CDR3 region has the DNA TGTGCCAGTAGCTCAGGGAACACTGAAGCTTTCTTT. The chain joins TRBV19 to TRBJ1-1, with D unclear. Germline CDR1 reads LNHDA; CDR2 reads SQIVND (reference sequence). Trimming took off 6 bases at V and 1 base at J, with 6 bases between the two ends. The CDR3 is 12 residues long.

This sequence joins TRBV28 and TRBJ2-5; D gene unclear. The CDR3 consists of 13 residues. Germline CDR1 is MDHEN and CDR2 is SYDVKM. Trimming shortened V by 5 bases and J by 0 bases, and 7 bases separated the two germline ends. The CDR3 region is CASSLINQETQYF. Written as DNA, the CDR3 is TGTGCCAGCAGTCTAATCAACCAAGAGACCCAGTACTTC.

The chain uses TRBV9 and TRBJ1-2, with D maybe TRBD1 (5 bases). The CDR3 has 15 residues. Between the trimmed V and J ends, which lost 0 bases and 4 bases, there was a span of 13 bases. CDR1 and CDR2 from the germline V gene are SGDLS and YYNGEE. The CDR3 bases are TGTGCCAGCAGCGTAGCCCCAGGGATTGCCTATGGCTACACCTTC. Its protein is CASSVAPGIAYGYTF.

V gene TRBV5-8 combines with J gene TRBJ1-4, with D uncertain. Trimming removed 5 bases from V and 8 bases from J, with 19 bases in between. CDR3 length: 15 residues. Germline CDR1 SGHTS, CDR2 YDEGEE. CDR3 sequence: CASRSSRSTGEKLFF. Written as DNA, the CDR3 is TGTGCCAGCAGGTCGTCGAGGTCCACGGGAGAAAAACTGTTTTTT.

V is TRBV5-6 and J is TRBJ2-2; a weak D match, TRBD2 (7 bases). Trimming removed 5 bases from V and 7 bases from J, with 24 bases in between. The CDR3 covers 17 residues. The germline gives CDR1 SGHDT, CDR2 YYEEEE. The CDR3 spells CASSLNGGPARVGELFF. DNA for the CDR3: TGTGCCAGCAGTCTCAACGGGGGGCCAGCCCGGGTCGGGGAGCTGTTTTTT.